The 27 T cell receptor beta chains below all came from one sample that was sequenced in a study of T cell responses to AZD1222 COVID-19 vaccine. Here immunoSEQ multiplex PCR was the method, and the copy in TCRdb shows in-frame clones only, minus some. The sample yields about 170,000 clones, about nine tenths seen once. Specimen: peripheral blood, collected on day 0 of AZD1222 vaccination. Source of these receptors: an adult in good health.

CDR3 bases: TGTGCCAGCAGCTTAGGGGCGGCAAGGATGAACACCGGGGAGCTGTTTTTT. The encoded protein is CASSLGAARMNTGELFF. The V and J genes are TRBV7-9 and TRBJ2-2, with no clear D. V was trimmed by 1 base and J by 1 base, leaving 13 bases between them. The V gene's germline CDR1 is SEHNR and CDR2 FQNEAQ (reference sequence). CDR3 length: 17 residues.

This sequence joins TRBV6-5 and TRBJ1-1; 7 bases are a match to TRBD1. Unmatched junction bases numbered 2, after V lost 1 base and J lost 3 bases. Germline V gene data show CDR1 as MNHEY and CDR2 as SVGAGI. The CDR3 extends over 14 amino acids. In DNA form, the CDR3 reads TGTGCCAGCAGTTACTTTCAGGGGGACACTGAAGCTTTCTTT. Translation gives CASSYFQGDTEAFF.

This chain uses TRBV5-1 with TRBJ1-3; 7 bases line up with TRBD1. This CDR3 is built from 16 residues. V trimming: 0 bases; J trimming: 3 bases; junction bases outside the gene matches: 6. Germline V gene sequence: CDR1 SGHRS, CDR2 YFSETQ. The CDR3 sequence is CASSLDGTVNGNTIYF. In nucleotides, the CDR3 is TGCGCCAGCAGCTTGGATGGGACAGTTAATGGAAACACCATATATTTT. Supplemented by reference TRBV5-1 and TRBJ1-3, the full variable domain reads KAGVTQTPRYLIKTRGQQVTLSCSPISGHRSVSWYQQTPGQGLQFLFEYFSETQRNKGNFPGRFSGRQFSNSRSEMNVSTLELGDSALYLCASSLDGTVNGNTIYFGEGSWLTVV.

In its sample, this clone was seen once. The chain combines TRBV7-3 with TRBJ1-2; D remains unclear. Trimming removed 1 base from V and 4 bases from J, with 19 bases in between. In germline, CDR1 is SGHTA, CDR2 FQGTGA. The CDR3 has 17 residues. CDR3 sequence (DNA): TGTGCCAGCAGCTTAAGCGTCCTCCAGACGGGCCGCTATGGCTACACCTTC. Amino acids: CASSLSVLQTGRYGYTF.

The chain couples TRBV5-1 to TRBJ2-1; D might be TRBD1 (6 bases). Deletions cut 0 bases from V and 0 bases from J, with 10 bases between. CDR1 and CDR2 from the germline V gene are SGHRS and YFSETQ. The CDR3 runs 16 residues. CDR3 nucleotides: TGCGCCAGCAGCTTGGCAGGGGTTTACTCCTACAATGAGCAGTTCTTC. Translated: CASSLAGVYSYNEQFF.

This clone appeared a few times. The CDR3 nucleotides read TGTGCCAGCAGCTTACCTCTCTATGGCTACACCTTC. Encoded protein: CASSLPLYGYTF. The chain employs TRBV7-9 and TRBJ1-2; no reliable D call. Trimming removed 2 bases at V and 4 bases at J, with 5 bases between. The CDR3 loop spans 12 amino acids. Germline assignment: CDR1 SEHNR and CDR2 FQNEAQ (reference sequence).

CDR3 region: CASGATGPNTEAFF. CDR3 bases: TGTGCTAGTGGTGCTACAGGGCCGAACACTGAAGCTTTCTTT. The rearrangement links TRBV12-5 to TRBJ1-1, with D perhaps matching TRBD1 (6 bases). V was shortened by 5 bases and J by 1 base, with 11 bases between the two germline ends. The CDR3 loop spans 14 amino acids. CDR1 is LGHNT, CDR2 FRNRAP, per germline.

This chain uses TRBV6-5 with TRBJ1-3, with D perhaps matching TRBD1 (6 bases). V gave up 6 bases and J gave up 2 bases, with 11 bases separating them. The CDR3 has 14 amino acids. CDR1 is MNHEY, CDR2 SVGAGI, per germline. The CDR3 protein is CASRTGTTGNTIYF. CDR3 DNA sequence: TGTGCCAGCAGAACAGGGACTACTGGAAACACCATATATTTT.

J is TRBJ2-1 and V is TRBV11-2; D tentatively reads TRBD1 or TRBD2 (5 bases each). The germline V gene encodes CDR1 SGHAT and CDR2 FQNNGV. This CDR3 is 15 amino acids long. The V gene lost 0 bases and the J gene lost 6 bases, with 12 bases spanning the gap. This CDR3 reads CASSLDRGWGNEQFF. CDR3 in DNA: TGTGCCAGCAGCTTAGATCGGGGCTGGGGCAATGAGCAGTTCTTC. The variable domain in full, completed from reference TRBV11-2 and TRBJ2-1, reads EAGVAQSPRYKIIEKRQSVAFWCNPISGHATLYWYQQILGQGPKLLIQFQNNGVVDDSQLPKDRFSAERLKGVDSTLKIQPAKLEDSAVYLCASSLDRGWGNEQFFGPGTRLTVL.

V and J are TRBV6-5 and TRBJ2-7; TRBD2 matches at 7 bases. J lost 5 bases, V lost 6 bases, and 13 bases had no gene match. The germline V gene encodes CDR1 MNHEY and CDR2 SVGAGI. This CDR3 region has 15 residues. CDR3: CASSSVLASFDEQYF. CDR3 nucleotide sequence: TGTGCCAGCAGCTCGGTACTAGCGTCGTTCGACGAGCAGTACTTC.

This chain connects TRBV6-5 to TRBJ2-2; maybe TRBD2 (5 bases). The CDR3 sequence is 14 residues long. Germline CDR1 and CDR2: MNHEY and SVGAGI. Trimming cost V 8 bases and J 4 bases, with 14 bases left between them. This CDR3 reads CASRWTRTTGELFF. Here the CDR3 DNA reads TGTGCCAGCCGTTGGACTCGGACCACCGGGGAGCTGTTTTTT.

The rearrangement joins TRBV28 to TRBJ1-5; maybe TRBD1 (5 bases). This CDR3 is 15 amino acids long. The V gene lost 2 bases and the J gene lost 1 base, with 9 bases spanning the gap. In germline, CDR1 is MDHEN, CDR2 SYDVKM. The CDR3 spells CASSLEGTSNQPQHF. CDR3 bases: TGTGCCAGCAGTTTAGAGGGGACCAGCAATCAGCCCCAGCATTTT.

This rearrangement joins TRBV2 to TRBJ1-2; no reliable D call. Germline CDR1 is SNHLY and CDR2 is FYNNEI. V lost 6 bases, J lost 4 bases, and 6 bases lay in between. This CDR3 has 11 amino acids. DNA of the CDR3: TGTGCCAGCAGGGACTTCTATGGCTACACCTTC. Amino acid sequence: CASRDFYGYTF.

V is TRBV4-2 and J is TRBJ1-2, with TRBD1 as a possible D gene (6 bases). Trimming shortened V by 3 bases and J by 8 bases, and 13 bases separated the two germline ends. The CDR3 is 13 amino acids. Germline V gene lookup returns CDR1 LGHNA and CDR2 YNFKEQ. CDR3 loop: CASSQVDRKGYTF. DNA of the CDR3: TGTGCCAGCAGCCAGGTTGACAGGAAAGGCTACACCTTC.

The V gene is TRBV4-3, the J gene TRBJ2-5, with 14 bases lining up with TRBD2. V trimming: 0 bases; J trimming: 1 base; junction bases outside the gene matches: 7. CDR3 length: 19 residues. Germline loops: CDR1 LGHNA, CDR2 YSLEER. CDR3 sequence reads: CASSQEVEGLAGVQETQYF. The CDR3 nucleotides read TGCGCCAGCAGCCAAGAAGTGGAGGGACTAGCGGGGGTCCAAGAGACCCAGTACTTC.

The chain has TRBV2 and TRBJ1-2, with D possibly being TRBD1 (5 bases). This CDR3 comprises 14 residues. V was clipped by 5 bases and J by 1 base, with 11 bases between them. CDR1 is SNHLY, CDR2 FYNNEI, per germline. The CDR3 DNA follows: TGTGCCAGCAGTTCGACAGTGATTAACTATGGCTACACCTTC. It yields the protein CASSSTVINYGYTF.

This chain uses TRBV9 with TRBJ2-1; no definite D call. V was pared by 0 bases and J by 2 bases, with 12 bases between. Germline CDR1 reads SGDLS; CDR2 reads YYNGEE. This CDR3 is 16 amino acids long. CDR3 bases: TGTGCCAGCAGCGTAGCTTATGGGGATGCCTACAATGAGCAGTTCTTC. Translated: CASSVAYGDAYNEQFF.

The chain recombines TRBV3-1 (or the pseudogene TRBV3-2) with TRBJ1-1; the D gene is possibly TRBD1 (5 bases). CDR3 length: 13 residues. Per germline, CDR1 LGHDT and CDR2 YNNKEL (reference sequence). Trimming pared 4 bases from V and 1 base from J, leaving 7 bases between. The DNA for the CDR3 is TGTGCCAGCAGCCGGGACGGGAACACTGAAGCTTTCTTT. Amino acids: CASSRDGNTEAFF.

This chain connects TRBV4-2 to TRBJ1-2; D uncertain. Germline loops: CDR1 LGHNA, CDR2 YNFKEQ. The V end was cut by 1 base, the J end by 3 bases, with 12 bases between. The CDR3 consists of 15 residues. The CDR3 region has the DNA TGTGCCAGCAGCCAAGTGCAGGCTGTAGACTATGGCTACACCTTC. This sequence encodes CASSQVQAVDYGYTF.

V usage is TRBV4-2 and J usage is TRBJ1-1; D remains ambiguous. Germline CDR1 is LGHNA and CDR2 is YNFKEQ. With 5 bases removed from V and 3 bases from J, the gap between germline ends came to 19 bases. This CDR3 has 16 residues. CDR3 nucleotide sequence: TGTGCCAGCAGCAACAGAGGTGCGGAGGGATACACTGAAGCTTTCTTT. It translates to CASSNRGAEGYTEAFF.

This clone was counted between two and nine times. V gene TRBV27 combines with J gene TRBJ1-6; no definite D call. This CDR3 has 15 residues. Looked up from germline, CDR1 is MNHEY and CDR2 is SMNVEV (reference sequence). V gave up 5 bases and J gave up 7 bases, with 15 bases separating them. The CDR3 region has the DNA TGTGCCAGCAGTCCCAGTGGGGTCGAGAATTCACCCCTCCACTTT. Encoded protein: CASSPSGVENSPLHF.

V usage is TRBV29-1 and J usage is TRBJ2-2, with 10 bases identical to TRBD1. The ends lost 7 bases at V and 7 bases at J; junction bases unmatched: 12. Germline V gene lookup returns CDR1 SQVTM and CDR2 ANQGSEA. This CDR3 region has 15 residues. The CDR3 DNA reads TGCAGCGCCCGCGACAGGGGGCTGAAGGGCGGGGAGCTGTTTTTT. Protein: CSARDRGLKGGELFF.

This chain joins TRBV4-1 and TRBJ1-3; a weak D match, TRBD1 (6 bases). CDR1 MGHRA and CDR2 YSYEKL come from the germline V gene. Trimming stripped 3 bases from V and 8 bases from J, with 14 bases between. The CDR3 extends over 14 amino acids. As DNA, the CDR3 is TGCGCCAGCAGCCACGCCCGCGAGGGGGACACCATATATTTT. Translation gives CASSHAREGDTIYF.

J is TRBJ2-1 and V is TRBV7-6, with TRBD2 matching over 11 bases. The V gene end was trimmed by 4 bases and the J gene end by 3 bases; junction bases not matched to a gene: 8. Germline V gene data show CDR1 as SGHVS and CDR2 as FNYEAQ. The CDR3 sequence is 17 residues long. The CDR3 DNA reads TGTGCCAGCAGCTCCTTGGGGGGGACTAGCGGCTACAATGAGCAGTTCTTC. This translates into CASSSLGGTSGYNEQFF.

This clone was observed a handful of times. J is TRBJ1-1 and V is TRBV9, with D possibly TRBD1 on 6 matching bases. CDR1 SGDLS and CDR2 YYNGEE come from the germline V gene. This CDR3 is 14 amino acids long. The V end lost 1 base, the J end lost 3 bases, and 10 bases lay between the germline ends. The CDR3 loop is CASSVNSGDTEAFF. The CDR3 bases are TGTGCCAGCAGCGTAAATTCAGGGGACACTGAAGCTTTCTTT. The full variable domain, rest sourced from reference TRBV9 and TRBJ1-1, is DSGVTQTPKHLITATGQRVTLRCSPRSGDLSVYWYQQSLDQGLQFLIQYYNGEERAKGNILERFSAQQFPDLHSELNLSSLELGDSALYFCASSVNSGDTEAFFGQGTRLTVV.

This rearrangement joins TRBV9 to TRBJ2-5, with D unclear. Germline V lookup: CDR1 SGDLS, CDR2 YYNGEE. V gave up 4 bases and J gave up 6 bases, with 16 bases separating them. The CDR3 has 14 amino acids. The CDR3 loop is CASSFGAEQKTQYF. CDR3 bases: TGTGCCAGCAGCTTTGGAGCAGAGCAGAAGACCCAGTACTTC.

This chain uses TRBV28 with TRBJ1-1, with 9 bases aligning to TRBD1. CDR3 length: 12 amino acids. V trimming: 5 bases; J trimming: 10 bases; junction bases outside the gene matches: 5. Germline V gene lookup returns CDR1 MDHEN and CDR2 SYDVKM. CDR3 sequence (DNA): TGTGCCAGCAGTCTCGGGACAGGGAGAGCTTTCTTT. As protein: CASSLGTGRAFF.